This record looks at one TCR beta chain sequence and its context. Its matching antigen is unknown. V trimming: 4 bases; J trimming: 8 bases; junction bases outside the gene matches: 12. The CDR3 runs 16 residues. Germline lookup yields CDR1 SGHDT and CDR2 YYEEEE. The data derive from a study of a mutant IDH1 vaccine in newly diagnosed glioma. The overall study: Radiotherapy alone preceded vaccination by 4-6 weeks; alternatively, vaccination started with temozolomide cycles. Treated patients showed a male proportion of roughly 62%, a female proportion of 37.5%, and a mean age of around 40 years. Held at week 35, visit V12 was the safety follow-up, and visit V13 followed at week 47.

Profiled with immunoSEQ multiplex PCR; TCRdb holds only in-frame clones, not every one. The table records some 70,000 clones, 80% to 85% of them present only once. As to time point: week 35, safety follow-up. All doses held 300 ug of mutant IDH1 20-mer peptide, with topical imiquimod. Diagnosis in the donors showed new WHO grade 3 or 4 astrocytomas that were IDH1-mutant and ATRX-lost. This material consisted of PBMCs, taken from a glioma patient whose treatment included an IDH1 peptide vaccine. The sequence came from a man younger than 35 with glioma. The chain is built from TRBV5-6 and TRBJ1-4; 9 bases map to TRBD1. The CDR3 protein is CASSLRSGTGREKLFF. The DNA for the CDR3 is TGTGCCAGCAGCCTGCGCTCGGGGACAGGGCGGGAAAAACTGTTTTTT.